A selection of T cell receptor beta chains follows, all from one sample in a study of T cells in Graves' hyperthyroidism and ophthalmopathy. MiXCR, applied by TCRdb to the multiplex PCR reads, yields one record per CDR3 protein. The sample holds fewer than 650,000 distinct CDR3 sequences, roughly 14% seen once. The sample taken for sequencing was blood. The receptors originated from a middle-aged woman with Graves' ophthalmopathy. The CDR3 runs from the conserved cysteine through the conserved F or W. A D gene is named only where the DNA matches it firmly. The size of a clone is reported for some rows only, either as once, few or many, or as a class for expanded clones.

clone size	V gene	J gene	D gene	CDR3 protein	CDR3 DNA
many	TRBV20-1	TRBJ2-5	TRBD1	CSAKEVYRGRETQYF	TGCAGTGCCAAAGAGGTGTACAGGGGGAGGGAGACCCAGTACTTC
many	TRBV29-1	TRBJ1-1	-	CSVERENTEAFF	TGCAGCGTTGAAAGGGAGAACACTGAAGCTTTCTTT
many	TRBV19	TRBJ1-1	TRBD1	CASSISGGMNTEAFF	TGTGCCAGTAGTATCTCAGGGGGCATGAACACTGAAGCTTTCTTT
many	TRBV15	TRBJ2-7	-	CATSRDFGEQYF	TGTGCCACCAGCAGAGATTTCGGTGAGCAGTACTTC
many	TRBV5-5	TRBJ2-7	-	CASSLTAGAGYEQYF	TGTGCCAGCAGTTTAACAGCAGGGGCCGGCTACGAGCAGTACTTC
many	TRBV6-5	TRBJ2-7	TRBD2	CASSSTGTSDLSGQYF	TGTGCCAGCAGTTCAACCGGGACTAGCGACCTTTCGGGGCAGTACTTC
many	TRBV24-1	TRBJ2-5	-	CATSDWTVQETQYF	TGTGCCACCAGTGATTGGACAGTCCAAGAGACCCAGTACTTC
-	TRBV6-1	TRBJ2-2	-	CASMGEYTGELFF	TGTGCCAGCATGGGGGAATATACCGGGGAGCTGTTTTTT
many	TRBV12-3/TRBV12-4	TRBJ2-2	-	CASSPAKGHLTGELFF	TGTGCCAGCAGCCCTGCGAAGGGACACCTAACCGGGGAGCTGTTTTTT
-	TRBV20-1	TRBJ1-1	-	CSARDASTEAFF	TGCAGTGCTAGAGACGCGAGCACTGAAGCTTTCTTT
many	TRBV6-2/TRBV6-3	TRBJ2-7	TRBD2	CASVTSGSSYEQYF	TGTGCCAGTGTTACTAGCGGGTCCTCCTACGAGCAGTACTTC
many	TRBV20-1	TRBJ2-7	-	CSARDRVRYEQYF	TGCAGTGCTAGAGATCGGGTACGCTACGAGCAGTACTTC
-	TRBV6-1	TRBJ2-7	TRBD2	CASSKLAGAEQYF	TGTGCCAGCAGTAAGCTAGCGGGAGCCGAGCAGTACTTC
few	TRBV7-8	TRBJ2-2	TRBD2	CASSHSGLSEPGELFF	TGTGCCAGCAGTCATAGCGGGCTCTCGGAGCCCGGGGAGCTGTTTTTT
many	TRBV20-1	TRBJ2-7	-	CSASYFQRGEQYF	TGCAGTGCTAGTTACTTCCAAAGGGGCGAGCAGTACTTC
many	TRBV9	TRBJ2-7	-	CASSVGPGAYEQYF	TGTGCCAGCAGCGTAGGCCCCGGAGCCTACGAGCAGTACTTC
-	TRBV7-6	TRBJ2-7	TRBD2	CASSEAARTSGAYEQYF	TGTGCCAGCAGCGAGGCCGCTAGGACTAGCGGAGCCTACGAGCAGTACTTC
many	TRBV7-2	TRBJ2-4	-	CASSLDGTSKNIQYF	TGTGCCAGCAGCTTAGACGGGACAAGTAAAAACATTCAGTACTTC
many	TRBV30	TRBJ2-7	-	CAWRAGSYEQYF	TGTGCCTGGAGGGCAGGGTCCTACGAGCAGTACTTC
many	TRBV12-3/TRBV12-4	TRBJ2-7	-	CASALGGGYEQYF	TGTGCCAGCGCCCTCGGGGGTGGGTACGAGCAGTACTTC
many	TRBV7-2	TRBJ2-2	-	CASSLAPTSGTGELFF	TGTGCCAGCAGCTTAGCTCCTACGTCGGGCACCGGGGAGCTGTTTTTT
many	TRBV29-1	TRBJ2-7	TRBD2	CSVDGAGDGLAPLEQYF	TGCAGCGTTGACGGAGCGGGAGACGGACTGGCCCCCTTAGAGCAGTACTTC
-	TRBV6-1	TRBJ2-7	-	CASSEAYRSYEQYF	TGTGCCAGCAGTGAGGCGTACAGGTCCTACGAGCAGTACTTC
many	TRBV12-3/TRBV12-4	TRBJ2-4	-	CASSWEVDIQYF	TGTGCCAGCAGTTGGGAGGTAGACATTCAGTACTTC
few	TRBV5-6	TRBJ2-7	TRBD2	CASSSTSGIAYEQYF	TGTGCCAGCAGCTCCACCAGCGGGATCGCCTACGAGCAGTACTTC
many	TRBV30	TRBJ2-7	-	CAWSVQLPPYEQYF	TGTGCCTGGAGTGTACAGCTTCCCCCCTACGAGCAGTACTTC
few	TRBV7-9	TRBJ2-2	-	CASSSTYQYTGELFF	TGTGCCAGCAGCTCGACCTACCAATACACCGGGGAGCTGTTTTTT
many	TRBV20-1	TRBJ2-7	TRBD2	CSARRLAGGYEQYF	TGCAGTGCCCGTAGACTAGCGGGTGGCTACGAGCAGTACTTC
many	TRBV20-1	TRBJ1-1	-	CSARAPGTDNTEAFF	TGCAGTGCTAGAGCCCCGGGGACCGACAACACTGAAGCTTTCTTT
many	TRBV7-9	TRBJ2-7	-	CASSLVLNEQYF	TGTGCCAGCAGCTTAGTATTAAACGAGCAGTACTTC